This T cell receptor (beta chain) stems from a study of technical replicates of blood from a few donors. TCRdb's copy holds only in-frame clones and misses some; the assay was immunoSEQ multiplex PCR. Here the sample spans over 85,000 clones, 90% to 97% being singletons. The sequenced sample was T cells isolated from PBMCs. The receptor's source is a human donor in good health.

In nucleotides, the CDR3 is TGTGCCAGCAGCTCCCGACTAGCGGGAGGCCTCTACGAGCAGTACTTC. This translates into CASSSRLAGGLYEQYF. The rearrangement uses TRBV9 and TRBJ2-7; 13 nucleotides align to TRBD2. The CDR3 is 16 residues long. V was pared by 4 bases and J by 3 bases, with 7 bases of the junction left unmatched. The germline CDR1 and CDR2 sequences are SGDLS and YYNGEE.